This T cell receptor beta chain was captured by sequencing in a study of blood T cell repertoires in COVID-19. In the original analysis: Amplification from reference gene primers served as the basis for estimated nucleated cell counts. TCRdb's copy holds only in-frame clones and misses some; the assay was immunoSEQ multiplex PCR. V and J calls and clone size are given by that table; D and trimming were obtained from the DNA. The profile shows about 180,000 clones, more than 70% of them singletons. J lost 2 bases, V lost 0 bases, and 6 bases had no gene match. CDR3 length: 16 residues. Germline V lookup: CDR1 SGDLS, CDR2 YYNGEE.

The chain uses TRBV9 and TRBJ2-7; TRBD2 matches 9 bases. The material sequenced was peripheral blood. The sequence was obtained from a woman older than 75 with active or convalescent COVID-19. The CDR3 region is CASSVGGLAGTYEQYF. The DNA of the CDR3 is TGTGCCAGCAGCGTAGGTGGGCTAGCGGGGACCTACGAGCAGTACTTC.